This T cell receptor beta chain emerged from a study of Graves' ophthalmopathy and Graves' hyperthyroidism (dated 2018 in TCRdb). In terms of the full investigation: Peripheral blood was collected at initial diagnosis, prior to any treatment. After sampling, hyperthyroidism patients received methimazole starting at 30 mg daily, and ophthalmopathy patients received high-dose intravenous methylprednisolone. An independent validation cohort comprised some 19 hyperthyroidism patients and 15 to 17 patients who later progressed from hyperthyroidism to ophthalmopathy. In total, approximately 140 blood samples were TCR-sequenced: roughly 45 ophthalmopathy, some 80 hyperthyroidism and some 17 hyperthyroidism-to-ophthalmopathy patients. For training and testing, the 100 patients in the discovery cohort were randomly divided in a 7:3 ratio. In more than five hyperthyroidism patients, the T-cell repertoires found in thyroid tissue were compared with those found in blood. To tell Graves' ophthalmopathy apart from Graves' hyperthyroidism, and to predict which patients would progress to ophthalmopathy, the study relied on TCR beta repertoire signatures. To explore V-J signatures that separate ophthalmopathy from hyperthyroidism, a discovery set of approximately 100 patients was enrolled, consisting of about 45 with ophthalmopathy and about 60 with stable hyperthyroidism. The full study reports these points: Sample size was not predetermined statistically, and investigators were not blinded to group allocation. Among expanded thyroid clonotypes with frequency above 0.001, most also showed up in blood, which suggests that blood repertoires may reflect the thyroid immune response. In cross-validation, the 13-signature model distinguished ophthalmopathy from stable hyperthyroidism with nearly 90% sensitivity and 81% to 82% specificity, while in the test set the corresponding values were about 79% and 69%. In validation, the model predicted ophthalmopathy progression with 55% to 71% sensitivity and approximately 75% specificity; more than ten predicted patients were CT-confirmed with GO in a median of about 6.1 months.

For repertoire sequencing, the TCR beta CDR3 regions were amplified from RNA transcripts. A first-round RT-PCR used HTBI primers with the Qiagen OneStep RT-PCR kit, followed by a second-round multiplex PCR, size selection and purification. Libraries were sequenced paired-end with 100 bp reads on an Illumina HiSeq2000. Turning to the authors' computational methods: Reads were processed with SOAPnuke, discarding reads with adapters, uncalled bases, mean Phred below 15, or no exact constant-primer or identifier match. COPE v1.2.5 was used to merge high-quality paired reads. Each unique nucleotide sequence was defined as a clonotype, and clonotypes were aligned to IMGT TRB V, D and J references with MiTCR v1.1. Only V-J combinations with frequency above 0.0001 were analysed, covering approximately 99% of repertoires. For each V-J combination, a TCR clonal expansion and chaos score was defined as the ratio of F50 clonal expansion to chaos observed in the TCRdist matrix. Features were reduced by Welch's t-statistics and random forest to roughly 14 V-J combinations, which fed a naive Bayes classifier. The similarity between thyroid and blood repertoires was quantified using the Morisita-Horn index. Using fastp trimming at Q25 and MiXCR clonotype assembly, TCRdb reanalyzed the public sequencing data and kept in-frame beta chains. Entries are consolidated by CDR3 protein sequence, retaining the most common genes and DNA. The V and J calls were not made by the authors but by TCRdb's processing. In this sample the table shows 680,000 or so distinct CDR3 sequences, about 20% of which occur a single time. The ten largest clones represent around 7% of the sample.

The CDR1 and CDR2 encoded by the germline V gene are SGHAT and FQNNGV. The junction shows trimming of 4 bases on V and 3 bases on J, and the gene matches do not reach 4 bases of it. CDR3 length: 15 amino acids, cysteine to phenylalanine. The read is trimmed to its CDR3 DNA, 45 bases read in frame from base 1. This clonotype was found many times. The specificity of this receptor is unknown. No quality values exist for individual bases; no much larger clone is one base distant. Stable hyperthyroidism was defined as no progression to ophthalmopathy within 18 months of follow-up. Hyperthyroidism patients were newly diagnosed, were aged 18 to 65 years, and had a disease duration under 2 months. Patients were excluded if they had other autoimmune diseases, uncontrolled infections, pregnancy or lactation. Clinical symptoms, serum thyroxine, TRAb, thyroid ultrasound and orbital computed tomography formed the basis of the diagnosis. Ficoll-Paque density gradient centrifugation was used to isolate PBMCs from 10 ml of fresh peripheral blood. Total RNA was extracted using Trizol reagent, and RNA quality was checked on an Agilent 2100 Bioanalyzer.

The chain employs TRBV11-2 and TRBJ2-5, with 11 central nucleotides matching TRBD1. Sequenced input: peripheral blood. The receptor was isolated from a woman aged 18-30 years with stable Graves' hyperthyroidism. Some clones in this sample may be carry-over from other donors' samples. Donor details come from another sample of the same person, matched by shared clones. The CDR3 reads CASSSGDRGKETQYF. In nucleotide form, the sequence is TGTGCCAGCAGCTCCGGGGACAGGGGGAAAGAGACCCAGTACTTC.